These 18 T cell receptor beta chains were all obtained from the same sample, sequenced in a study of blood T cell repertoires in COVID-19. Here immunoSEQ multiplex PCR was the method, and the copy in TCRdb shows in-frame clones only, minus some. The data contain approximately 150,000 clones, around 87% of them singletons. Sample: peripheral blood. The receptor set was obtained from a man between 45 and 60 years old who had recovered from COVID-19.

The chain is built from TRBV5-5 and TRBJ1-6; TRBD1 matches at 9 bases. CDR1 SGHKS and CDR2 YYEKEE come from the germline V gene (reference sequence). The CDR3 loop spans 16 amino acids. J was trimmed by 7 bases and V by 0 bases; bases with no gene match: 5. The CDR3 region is CASSLGDRADNSPLHF. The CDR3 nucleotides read TGTGCCAGCAGCTTGGGGGACAGGGCTGACAATTCACCCCTCCACTTT.

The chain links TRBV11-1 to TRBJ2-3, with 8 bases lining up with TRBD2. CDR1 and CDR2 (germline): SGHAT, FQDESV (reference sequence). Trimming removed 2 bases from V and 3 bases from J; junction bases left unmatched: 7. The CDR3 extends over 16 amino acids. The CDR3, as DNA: TGTGCCAGCAGCTTAATGGCGGGGGGTGGGACAGATACGCAGTATTTT. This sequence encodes CASSLMAGGGTDTQYF.

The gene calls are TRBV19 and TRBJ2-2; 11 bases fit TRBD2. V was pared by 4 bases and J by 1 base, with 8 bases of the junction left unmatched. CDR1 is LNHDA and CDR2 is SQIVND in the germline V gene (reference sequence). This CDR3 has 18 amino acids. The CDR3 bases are TGTGCCAGTAGTAAGTCTAGCGGGGGGTATCTGAACACCGGGGAGCTGTTTTTT. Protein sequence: CASSKSSGGYLNTGELFF.

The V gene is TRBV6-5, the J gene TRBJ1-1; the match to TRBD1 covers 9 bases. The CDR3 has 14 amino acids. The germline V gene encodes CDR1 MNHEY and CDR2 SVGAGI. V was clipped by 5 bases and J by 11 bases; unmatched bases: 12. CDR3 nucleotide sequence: TGTGCCAGCAGTCGAAAGGGACAGGGCGTTACGGCTTTCTTT. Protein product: CASSRKGQGVTAFF.

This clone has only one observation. The CDR3 DNA is TGTGCCAGTGGTCGCTGGGGCGGGGGTGTAGGGAACACCGGGGAGCTGTTTTTT. Its protein is CASGRWGGGVGNTGELFF. This chain connects TRBV19 to TRBJ2-2, with 7 bases aligning to TRBD2. V shed 8 bases, J shed 1 base, and the junction held 16 bases outside the gene matches. From germline, CDR1 is LNHDA and CDR2 SQIVND (reference sequence). The CDR3 consists of 18 residues.

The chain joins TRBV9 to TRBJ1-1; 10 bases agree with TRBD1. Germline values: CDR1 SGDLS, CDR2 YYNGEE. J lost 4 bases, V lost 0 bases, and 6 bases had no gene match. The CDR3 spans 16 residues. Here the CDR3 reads CASSVGSGQGSTEAFF. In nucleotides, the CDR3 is TGTGCCAGCAGCGTAGGGTCGGGACAGGGGAGCACTGAAGCTTTCTTT.

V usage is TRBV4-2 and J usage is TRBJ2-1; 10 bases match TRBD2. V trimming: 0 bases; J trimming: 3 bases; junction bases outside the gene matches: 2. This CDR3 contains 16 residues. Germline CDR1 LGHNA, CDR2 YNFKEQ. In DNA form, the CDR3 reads TGTGCCAGCAGCCAAGAGTCTAGCGGGGGCTACAATGAGCAGTTCTTC. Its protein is CASSQESSGGYNEQFF.

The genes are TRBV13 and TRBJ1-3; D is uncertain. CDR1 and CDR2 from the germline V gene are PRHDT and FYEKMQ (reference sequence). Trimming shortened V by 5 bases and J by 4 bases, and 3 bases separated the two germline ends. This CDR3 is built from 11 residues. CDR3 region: CASSLGNTIYF. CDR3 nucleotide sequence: TGTGCCAGCAGCCTGGGAAACACCATATATTTT.

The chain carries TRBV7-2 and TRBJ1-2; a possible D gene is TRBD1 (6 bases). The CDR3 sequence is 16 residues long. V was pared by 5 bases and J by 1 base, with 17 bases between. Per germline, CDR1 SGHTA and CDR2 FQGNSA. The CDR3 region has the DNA TGTGCCAGCAGCCGCACCTTCCGGGACAATAACTATGGCTACACCTTC. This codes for CASSRTFRDNNYGYTF.

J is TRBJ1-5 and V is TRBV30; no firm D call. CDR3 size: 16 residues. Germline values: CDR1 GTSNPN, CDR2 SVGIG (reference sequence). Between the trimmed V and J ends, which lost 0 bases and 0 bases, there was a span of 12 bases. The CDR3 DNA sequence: TGTGCCTGGAGTGTGGGAGGGATGTATAGCAATCAGCCCCAGCATTTT. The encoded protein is CAWSVGGMYSNQPQHF.

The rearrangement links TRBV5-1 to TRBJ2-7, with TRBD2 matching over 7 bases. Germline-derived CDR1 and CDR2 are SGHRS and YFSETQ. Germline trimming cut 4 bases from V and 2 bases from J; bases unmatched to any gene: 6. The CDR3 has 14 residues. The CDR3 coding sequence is TGCGCCAGCAGCCGGGGGGACGGAGCCTACGAGCAGTACTTC. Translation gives CASSRGDGAYEQYF.

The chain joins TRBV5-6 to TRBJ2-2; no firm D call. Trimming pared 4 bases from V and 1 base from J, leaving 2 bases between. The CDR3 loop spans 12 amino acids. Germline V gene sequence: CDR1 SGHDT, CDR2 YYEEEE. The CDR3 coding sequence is TGTGCCAGCAGCCTGAACACCGGGGAGCTGTTTTTT. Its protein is CASSLNTGELFF.

This CDR3 reads CASSRYRVGPNSPLHF. The DNA of the CDR3 is TGTGCCAGCAGCAGATACAGGGTTGGGCCGAATTCACCCCTCCACTTT. The chain combines TRBV5-6 with TRBJ1-6; tentative D call: TRBD1 (6 bases). CDR1 is SGHDT, CDR2 YYEEEE, per germline. The CDR3 runs 16 residues. Deletions cut 4 bases from V and 7 bases from J, with 18 bases between.

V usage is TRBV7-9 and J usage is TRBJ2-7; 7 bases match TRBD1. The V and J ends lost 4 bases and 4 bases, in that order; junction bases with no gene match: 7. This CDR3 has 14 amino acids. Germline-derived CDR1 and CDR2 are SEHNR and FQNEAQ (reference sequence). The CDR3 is CASSSQGRSYEQYF. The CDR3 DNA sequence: TGTGCCAGCAGCTCACAGGGGAGAAGTTACGAGCAGTACTTC.

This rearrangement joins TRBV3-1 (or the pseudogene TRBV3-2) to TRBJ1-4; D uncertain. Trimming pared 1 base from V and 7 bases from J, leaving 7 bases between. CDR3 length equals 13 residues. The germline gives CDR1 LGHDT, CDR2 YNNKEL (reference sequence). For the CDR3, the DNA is TGTGCCAGCAGCCAAGCGGGATTTGAAAAACTGTTTTTT. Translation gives CASSQAGFEKLFF.

In DNA, the CDR3 is TGTGCCAGCAGTTTAGGCAGGGACTGGTACTACTATGGCTACACCTTC. It encodes CASSLGRDWYYYGYTF. The chain has TRBV6-5 and TRBJ1-2, with D maybe TRBD1 (5 bases). Germline loops: CDR1 MNHEY, CDR2 SVGAGI. This CDR3 comprises 16 residues. V lost 4 bases and J lost 3, with 18 bases in between.

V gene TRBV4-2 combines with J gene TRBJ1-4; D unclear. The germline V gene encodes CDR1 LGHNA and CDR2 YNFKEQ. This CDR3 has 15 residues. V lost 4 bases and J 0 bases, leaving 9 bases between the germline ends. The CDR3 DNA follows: TGTGCCAGCAGCCTACCCCCGGCAACTAATGAAAAACTGTTTTTT. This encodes CASSLPPATNEKLFF.

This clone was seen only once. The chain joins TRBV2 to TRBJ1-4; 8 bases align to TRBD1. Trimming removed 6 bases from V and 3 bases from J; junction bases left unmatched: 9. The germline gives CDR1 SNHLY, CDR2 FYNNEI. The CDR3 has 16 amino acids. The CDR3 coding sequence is TGTGCCAGCAGGAGGGATTCAGGGGGCCCTAATGAAAAACTGTTTTTT. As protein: CASRRDSGGPNEKLFF.